This T cell receptor (beta chain) emerged from a study of CD8 T cells in ankylosing spondylitis. Study observations and caveats: Matched ankylosing spondylitis synovial fluid reportedly contained a significantly enriched population of disease-linked clones. Seemingly characteristic of ankylosing spondylitis blood was a TCR beta motif consisting of roughly 8 highly homologous variants.

Germline V gene sequence: CDR1 SEHNR, CDR2 FQNEAQ (reference sequence). The CDR3 consists of 11 residues. Trimming pared 5 bases from V and 6 bases from J, leaving 5 bases between. TCRdb redid the calling of the 5' RACE reads with MiXCR, one entry per CDR3 protein. This sample has more than 150,000 distinct CDR3 sequences, with 9.5% to 15% found just once. The sample holds many counts of this clonotype. Its antigen is not known. The chain has TRBV7-9 and TRBJ2-1; D remains unclear. Sequenced: blood, either unsorted or a sorted T cell fraction (not recorded which). The clonotype was recovered from a male donor with ankylosing spondylitis or in good health (not recorded which). Here the CDR3 DNA reads TGTGCCAGCAGCGGAGTCAATGAGCAGTTCTTC. Translated, it gives CASSGVNEQFF.